One and the same sample provided the 30 T cell receptor beta chains below, sequenced in a study of T cells after yellow fever vaccination. Via MiXCR, TCRdb re-called the 5' RACE reads, giving one row per CDR3 protein. Of 300,000 to 400,000 distinct CDR3 sequences detected, about 12% appear once; the ten largest clones hold approximately 3.3%. The input for sequencing was CD4+ T cells sorted from PBMCs, taken 15 days after the yellow fever booster vaccination. These receptors were taken from a man aged 18 to 29 who received the YFV17D yellow fever vaccine.

The rearrangement joins TRBV5-1 to TRBJ1-1, with D possibly TRBD1 on 6 matching bases. This CDR3 has 13 residues. Germline CDR1 and CDR2: SGHRS and YFSETQ. V shed 6 bases and J shed 5 bases, with 14 bases lying between them. CDR3 loop: CASNPGQGTEAFF. The CDR3 DNA reads TGCGCCAGCAACCCAGGGCAGGGGACTGAAGCTTTCTTT.

The genes are TRBV21-1 and TRBJ1-4; the DNA was not used to check the table's D call, TRBD1. TRBV21-1 is designated a pseudogene. The CDR3 is made up of 12 amino acids. Here the CDR3 reads CASMGQGGKLFF. Here the CDR3 DNA reads TGTGCCAGCATGGGACAGGGCGGAAAACTGTTTTTT.

In this sample, this clonotype turned up a few times. This rearrangement joins TRBV29-1 to TRBJ2-3; the match to TRBD2 covers 11 bases. This CDR3 has 15 amino acids. The germline V gene has CDR1 SQVTM and CDR2 ANQGSEA. Trimming took 5 bases from V and 2 from J; bases not matched to a gene: 6. The CDR3 reads CSVQTSGVSTDTQYF. The CDR3 nucleotides are TGCAGCGTTCAGACTAGCGGGGTGTCCACAGATACGCAGTATTTT.

The chain couples TRBV20-1 to TRBJ1-6; D is unclear. The germline V and J ends were trimmed by 1 base and 2 bases, with 12 bases remaining between them. The CDR3 is 16 amino acids. Germline CDR1 DFQATT, CDR2 SNEGSKA (reference sequence). The CDR3 nucleotides read TGCAGTGCTAGAGCCTACACCTCCACCTATAATTCACCCCTCCACTTT. Encoded protein: CSARAYTSTYNSPLHF.

The chain carries TRBV6-5 and TRBJ1-1; no firm D call. The CDR3 runs to 13 residues. The germline CDR1 and CDR2 sequences are MNHEY and SVGAGI. V was trimmed by 10 bases and J by 1 base, leaving 13 bases between them. The DNA of the CDR3 is TGTGCCACCCTCCGACGAGGGAACACTGAAGCTTTCTTT. It codes for CATLRRGNTEAFF.

V gene TRBV20-1 combines with J gene TRBJ1-1; D is undetermined. From germline, CDR1 is DFQATT and CDR2 SNEGSKA (reference sequence). V shed 0 bases and J shed 7 bases, with 9 bases lying between them. The CDR3 sequence is 12 residues long. The chain's CDR3 is CSARDSSGEAFF. The CDR3 region has the DNA TGCAGTGCTAGAGATTCATCCGGTGAAGCTTTCTTT.

This clonotype turned up a few times. This CDR3 reads CASSEAKTGVWYEQYF. CDR3 sequence (DNA): TGTGCCAGCAGTGAAGCCAAGACAGGGGTCTGGTACGAGCAGTACTTC. V gene TRBV2 combines with J gene TRBJ2-7, with TRBD1 matching over 8 bases. The V gene's germline CDR1 is SNHLY and CDR2 FYNNEI. Losses at the gene ends were 0 bases for V and 4 bases for J; bases not matched to a gene: 8. This CDR3 comprises 16 residues.

J is TRBJ1-2 and V is TRBV3-1; possibly TRBD1 for D (5 bases). V lost 1 base and J lost 4, with 10 bases in between. The CDR3 length is 14 residues. Germline V lookup: CDR1 LGHDT, CDR2 YNNKEL (reference sequence). As DNA, the CDR3 is TGTGCCAGCAGCCAAGGTCCAGGGCTCTATGGCTACACCTTC. It codes for CASSQGPGLYGYTF.

This chain connects TRBV12-3 or TRBV12-4 to TRBJ2-7; D remains ambiguous. The CDR3 is 12 amino acids. CDR3 amino acids: CASSLNEGSTEV. The CDR3 coding sequence is TGTGCCAGCAGCCTCAACGAAGGGTCGACTGAGGTC.

This clonotype turned up a few times. The chain carries TRBV2 and TRBJ1-4, with a possible D match to TRBD1 (5 bases). Germline V lookup: CDR1 SNHLY, CDR2 FYNNEI. With 7 bases removed from V and 5 bases from J, the gap between germline ends came to 11 bases. CDR3 length equals 13 residues. The CDR3 protein is CASTPGENEKLFF. The CDR3 DNA follows: TGTGCCAGCACCCCGGGGGAAAATGAAAAACTGTTTTTT.

The CDR3 coding sequence is TGTGCCAGCAGCTTAGATCTTCAGGTGGAGTACTTC. It is translated as CASSLDLQVEYF. This chain uses TRBV11-2 with TRBJ2-7; D is unclear. This CDR3 is built from 12 residues. The V end was cut by 0 bases, the J end by 11 bases, with 11 bases between. Germline V gene lookup returns CDR1 SGHAT and CDR2 FQNNGV.

This clonotype was counted only a few times. The chain is built from TRBV5-1 and TRBJ2-3, with D perhaps TRBD2 (6 bases). V was cut by 3 bases and J by 2 bases, with 10 bases left in between. CDR1 and CDR2 (germline): SGHRS, YFSETQ. This CDR3 is 14 amino acids long. CDR3 region: CASSWDSLTDTQYF. Written as DNA, the CDR3 is TGCGCCAGCAGCTGGGACTCCCTCACAGATACGCAGTATTTT. Filled out from reference TRBV5-1 and TRBJ2-3, the complete variable domain reads KAGVTQTPRYLIKTRGQQVTLSCSPISGHRSVSWYQQTPGQGLQFLFEYFSETQRNKGNFPGRFSGRQFSNSRSEMNVSTLELGDSALYLCASSWDSLTDTQYFGPGTRLTVL.

The chain is built from TRBV6-6 and TRBJ1-5; D perhaps matches TRBD1 (5 bases). V gave up 7 bases and J gave up 4 bases, with 14 bases separating them. CDR1 is MNHNY and CDR2 is SVGAGI in the germline V gene (reference sequence). The CDR3 totals 14 residues. CDR3 in DNA: TGTGCCAGCACGTCCGACAGCAATAATCAGCCCCAGCATTTT. This gives the protein CASTSDSNNQPQHF.

The chain recombines TRBV24-1 with TRBJ2-3; D possibly uses TRBD1 or TRBD2 (5 bases each). The V gene lost 0 bases and the J gene lost 2 bases, with 11 bases spanning the gap. CDR3 size: 16 residues. Looked up from germline, CDR1 is KGHDR and CDR2 is SFDVKD. DNA for the CDR3: TGTGCCACCAGTGATTTGCCAGGGAGACTCACAGATACGCAGTATTTT. It specifies CATSDLPGRLTDTQYF.

This chain joins TRBV11-2 and TRBJ2-3; TRBD2 matches at 11 bases. Per the germline V gene, CDR1 is SGHAT and CDR2 is FQNNGV. The CDR3 loop spans 15 amino acids. V lost 5 bases to trimming and J lost 6 bases; unmatched junction nucleotides: 7. CDR3 protein: CASSKTSGVGDTQYF. CDR3 in DNA: TGTGCCAGCAGCAAGACTAGCGGGGTTGGGGATACGCAGTATTTT.

This clonotype was counted a few times. CDR3: CSAGGYSYEQYF. The CDR3 region has the DNA TGCAGTGCGGGGGGATACTCCTACGAGCAGTACTTC. This chain links TRBV20-1 with TRBJ2-7; tentative D call: TRBD2 (6 bases). This CDR3 spans 12 amino acids. The V end was cut by 6 bases, the J end by 0 bases, with 9 bases between. CDR1 is DFQATT and CDR2 is SNEGSKA in the germline V gene (reference sequence).

This clonotype has just a few counts. J is TRBJ1-2 and V is TRBV6-1; maybe TRBD1 (5 bases). The CDR3 spans 16 residues. V gave up 2 bases and J gave up 7 bases, with 20 bases separating them. Germline-derived CDR1 and CDR2 are MNHNS and SASEGT. The CDR3 region is CASSERSRQGSGGYTF. CDR3 bases: TGTGCCAGCAGTGAAAGGTCTCGTCAGGGATCAGGTGGCTACACCTTC.

J is TRBJ2-6 and V is TRBV5-1; 9 bases map to TRBD1. The CDR3 loop spans 18 amino acids. V shed 5 bases, J shed 0 bases, and the junction held 9 bases outside the gene matches. Per germline, CDR1 SGHRS and CDR2 YFSETQ. The CDR3 bases are TGCGCCAGCAGAGACACAGGGGGCCCTATCTCTGGGGCCAACGTCCTGACTTTC. Translating it yields CASRDTGGPISGANVLTF.

J is TRBJ2-1 and V is TRBV20-1; D might be TRBD1 (5 bases). V lost 6 bases and J lost 10, with 25 bases in between. CDR3 size: 15 residues. Germline V gene lookup returns CDR1 DFQATT and CDR2 SNEGSKA (reference sequence). CDR3 bases: TGCAGTGCCCTCGACTTTAGGGGCGGATTCCCCGAGCAGTTCTTC. Its protein is CSALDFRGGFPEQFF.

This clonotype was counted between two and nine times. The chain couples TRBV7-2 to TRBJ1-3; TRBD1 is a possible D gene (6 bases). Germline V lookup: CDR1 SGHTA, CDR2 FQGNSA. This CDR3 is 15 amino acids long. Trimming stripped 5 bases from V and 2 bases from J, with 13 bases between. Here the CDR3 reads CASSPQGMTGNTIYF. CDR3 sequence (DNA): TGTGCCAGCAGCCCCCAGGGGATGACTGGAAACACCATATATTTT.

This clonotype was seen a few times. The chain carries TRBV6-1 and TRBJ1-2; D possibly corresponds to TRBD1 (5 bases). The CDR3 has 13 amino acids. Trimming stripped 7 bases from V and 8 bases from J, with 17 bases between. Germline loops: CDR1 MNHNS, CDR2 SASEGT. CDR3 bases: TGTGCCAGCAAATGGGGCGTCGGGGTCGGCTACACCTTC. As protein: CASKWGVGVGYTF.

This clonotype has just a few counts. The CDR3 coding sequence is TGTGCCAGCAGCTTAGCGTACTTAAGCACAGATACGCAGTATTTT. This sequence encodes CASSLAYLSTDTQYF. V is TRBV7-2 and J is TRBJ2-3; no clear D gene. This CDR3 has 15 residues. Germline assignment: CDR1 SGHTA and CDR2 FQGNSA. The V end was cut by 0 bases, the J end by 0 bases, with 7 bases between.

This clonotype showed up just a few times. J is TRBJ1-1 and V is TRBV6-5; D gene ambiguous. The CDR3 is 13 amino acids. Germline CDR1 is MNHEY and CDR2 is SVGAGI. Deletions cut 8 bases from V and 11 bases from J, with 21 bases between. The CDR3 region has the DNA TGTGCCAGCGGCGACTACCCTTCTAGGGCGGCTTTCTTT. Protein sequence: CASGDYPSRAAFF.

This clonotype was detected ten times or more. The chain couples TRBV5-4 to TRBJ2-3, with D perhaps matching TRBD2 (6 bases). The CDR3 has 16 amino acids. Germline CDR1 and CDR2: SGHNT and YYREEE (reference sequence). V lost 3 bases, J lost 2 bases, and 16 bases lay in between. CDR3: CASSSVLALPTDTQYF. The CDR3, as DNA: TGTGCCAGCAGCTCGGTCCTAGCGCTACCCACAGATACGCAGTATTTT.

This clonotype was found a few times. The CDR3 sequence is CSVEFGGRDTQYF. The DNA of the CDR3 is TGCAGCGTTGAATTCGGGGGCAGGGATACGCAGTATTTT. J is TRBJ2-3 and V is TRBV29-1; D is tentatively TRBD1 or TRBD2 (6 bases each). V was pared by 2 bases and J by 6 bases, with 12 bases between. This CDR3 has 13 amino acids. The germline V gene has CDR1 SQVTM and CDR2 ANQGSEA.

The J gene is TRBJ2-3, the V gene TRBV5-4; D not certain. The germline CDR1 and CDR2 sequences are SGHNT and YYREEE (reference sequence). The CDR3 spans 17 residues. Trimming pared 4 bases from V and 4 bases from J, leaving 22 bases between. In nucleotides, the CDR3 is TGTGCCAGCAGCCCCGTGTTGACCTACGACGTCCCAGATACGCAGTATTTT. It translates to CASSPVLTYDVPDTQYF.

The gene calls are TRBV12-3 or TRBV12-4 and TRBJ1-5, with D possibly matching TRBD1 (5 bases). The CDR3 is 16 amino acids. Trimming took off 2 bases at V and 2 bases at J, with 13 bases between the two ends. DNA of the CDR3: TGTGCCAGCAGTTTAAGGGGAAATTTTGGCAATCAGCCCCAGCATTTT. It encodes CASSLRGNFGNQPQHF.

This clonotype was picked up many times. V and J are TRBV6-2 or TRBV6-3 and TRBJ2-5; 12 positions match TRBD2. The CDR3 has 13 amino acids. Looked up from germline, CDR1 is MNHEY and CDR2 is SVGEGT. Losses at the gene ends were 10 bases for V and 5 bases for J; bases not matched to a gene: 5. This CDR3 is CATRLAGDETQYF. In nucleotides, the CDR3 is TGTGCCACCCGACTAGCGGGGGACGAGACCCAGTACTTC.

The J gene is TRBJ2-1, the V gene TRBV7-2, with 7 bases that match TRBD2. V dropped 6 bases and J dropped 12; count of bases not matched to a gene: 14. Looked up from germline, CDR1 is SGHTA and CDR2 is FQGNSA. The CDR3 is 14 residues long. CDR3 sequence (DNA): TGTGCCAGCAGTTCCGGGACTACAACGGACCGGCAGTTCTTC. The encoded protein is CASSSGTTTDRQFF.

This clonotype was recorded a few times. This sequence joins TRBV30 and TRBJ2-3; the match to TRBD1 covers 7 bases. Trimming removed 0 bases from V and 9 bases from J; junction bases left unmatched: 6. This CDR3 has 13 amino acids. CDR1 and CDR2 from the germline V gene are GTSNPN and SVGIG (reference sequence). This CDR3 is CAWSVWVRGTQYF. DNA for the CDR3: TGTGCCTGGAGTGTATGGGTCAGGGGGACGCAGTATTTT.